Following are 6 T cell receptor beta chains from one sample sequenced in a study of T cell responses to AZD1222 COVID-19 vaccine. Assay used: immunoSEQ multiplex PCR; TCRdb lists only in-frame clones, some missing. The sample gives about 120,000 clones, roughly 84% of which show up once; 6.5% to 9% is in the top ten. The sequences come from peripheral blood, collected on day 0 of AZD1222 vaccination. All receptors derive from an adult in good health.

The V gene is TRBV3-1 (or the pseudogene TRBV3-2), the J gene TRBJ2-3, with 7 bases aligning to TRBD1. V trimming: 1 base; J trimming: 2 bases; junction bases outside the gene matches: 30. Germline V gives CDR1 LGHDT, CDR2 YNNKEL (reference sequence). This CDR3 region has 24 residues. CDR3 in DNA: TGTGCCAGCAGCCAAGCCTCTTCGGCCACAGGGGTTCCCCCACCCCCCAACCCCACAGATACGCAGTATTTT. Encoded protein: CASSQASSATGVPPPPNPTDTQYF.

The V and J genes are TRBV9 and TRBJ2-3; 8 nucleotides line up with TRBD1. V lost 2 bases and J lost 1; bases outside the gene matches: 0. The length of the CDR3 is 14 residues. Per the germline V gene, CDR1 is SGDLS and CDR2 is YYNGEE. The CDR3 protein is CASSVDRGTDTQYF. In DNA form, the CDR3 reads TGTGCCAGCAGCGTGGACAGGGGCACAGATACGCAGTATTTT.

This chain links TRBV6-1 with TRBJ1-5; TRBD1 agrees at 10 bases. With V trimmed by 4 bases and J by 2 bases, 14 bases remained unmatched. Germline CDR1 and CDR2: MNHNS and SASEGT. The CDR3 is 19 residues long. The CDR3 coding sequence is TGTGCCAGCAGTGTCATACCCGGGACAGGGGCGATGGGCAATCAGCCCCAGCATTTT. Translated: CASSVIPGTGAMGNQPQHF.

The gene calls are TRBV28 and TRBJ2-2; possibly TRBD2 for D (5 bases). The CDR3 runs to 16 residues. The germline V gene encodes CDR1 MDHEN and CDR2 SYDVKM. The V and J ends lost 8 bases and 4 bases respectively, with 20 bases between them. The CDR3 bases are TGTGCCAGCGTCATAGCCAGCGGACCTATCACCGGGGAGCTGTTTTTT. This gives the protein CASVIASGPITGELFF.

The chain carries TRBV24-1 and TRBJ1-2; D is perhaps TRBD1 (6 bases). Germline values: CDR1 KGHDR, CDR2 SFDVKD. V lost 3 bases, J lost 7 bases, and 11 bases lay in between. There are 13 residues in the CDR3. The CDR3 protein is CATSDTGAGGYTF. CDR3 nucleotide sequence: TGTGCCACCAGTGATACGGGGGCCGGTGGCTACACCTTC.

The rearrangement joins TRBV27 to TRBJ2-7; D not resolved. V shed 3 bases and J shed 7 bases, with 13 bases lying between them. CDR3 size: 13 residues. CDR1 and CDR2 (germline): MNHEY, SMNVEV (reference sequence). CDR3 amino acids: CASSFPPRWEQYF. CDR3 nucleotide sequence: TGTGCCAGCAGTTTTCCGCCAAGGTGGGAGCAGTACTTC.